The rows below give T cell receptor beta chains drawn from one sample of a study of blood T cell repertoires in COVID-19. Produced via immunoSEQ multiplex PCR; TCRdb's table is partial and in-frame only. The sample holds 170,000 or so clones; roughly 84% are singletons and the top ten take about 14%. The sample was peripheral blood. The source is a young man with active or convalescent COVID-19. Both conserved end residues are part of each CDR3. D genes are given only for firm matches. A clone size is listed for some rows: how often the clone was seen (once, few, many), or a class if it is expanded.

clone_size: NA
d_call: NA
v_call: TRBV5-5
cdr3_length: 14
j_call: TRBJ2-1
cdr3_aa: CASSTGTLNNEQFF
cdr3_nt: TGTGCCAGCAGCACCGGGACTTTGAACAATGAGCAGTTCTTC

clone_size: NA
d_call: NA
v_call: TRBV9
cdr3_length: 15
j_call: TRBJ2-5
cdr3_aa: CASSLRGGVEETQYF
cdr3_nt: TGTGCCAGCAGCCTTAGAGGGGGGGTGGAAGAGACCCAGTACTTC

clone_size: NA
d_call: NA
v_call: TRBV10-1
cdr3_length: 15
j_call: TRBJ1-1
cdr3_aa: CASSESGTGTLSAFF
cdr3_nt: TGCGCCAGCAGTGAGTCTGGGACTGGGACCTTGAGCGCTTTCTTT

clone_size: NA
d_call: TRBD2
v_call: TRBV7-3
cdr3_length: 15
j_call: TRBJ2-1
cdr3_aa: CASSLRLAGGGEQFF
cdr3_nt: TGTGCCAGCAGCCTCAGACTAGCGGGAGGTGGTGAGCAGTTCTTC

clone_size: NA
d_call: TRBD1
v_call: TRBV11-2
cdr3_length: 13
j_call: TRBJ1-2
cdr3_aa: CASSSSGDRGYTF
cdr3_nt: TGTGCCAGCAGCAGTTCCGGGGACAGGGGCTACACCTTC

clone_size: NA
d_call: NA
v_call: TRBV6-1
cdr3_length: 14
j_call: TRBJ1-1
cdr3_aa: CASSEVGKRTEAFF
cdr3_nt: TGTGCCAGCAGTGAAGTCGGGAAGAGAACTGAAGCTTTCTTT

clone_size: NA
d_call: TRBD1
v_call: TRBV5-8
cdr3_length: 13
j_call: TRBJ2-1
cdr3_aa: CASSLQGVNEQFF
cdr3_nt: TGTGCCAGCAGCTTGCAGGGGGTCAATGAGCAGTTCTTC

clone_size: NA
d_call: TRBD2
v_call: TRBV10-3
cdr3_length: 16
j_call: TRBJ2-7
cdr3_aa: CAISGASGGPVGEQYF
cdr3_nt: TGTGCCATCAGTGGGGCTAGCGGGGGGCCAGTTGGCGAGCAGTACTTC

clone_size: NA
d_call: NA
v_call: TRBV11-2
cdr3_length: 16
j_call: TRBJ2-3
cdr3_aa: CASSSLALSAGDTQYF
cdr3_nt: TGTGCCAGCAGCTCTTTAGCACTCTCGGCTGGGGATACGCAGTATTTT

clone_size: NA
d_call: TRBD1
v_call: TRBV5-1
cdr3_length: 17
j_call: TRBJ1-1
cdr3_aa: CASSLGWQGAMNTEAFF
cdr3_nt: TGCGCCAGCAGCTTGGGGTGGCAGGGGGCGATGAACACTGAAGCTTTCTTT

clone_size: NA
d_call: NA
v_call: TRBV5-1
cdr3_length: 15
j_call: TRBJ2-3
cdr3_aa: CASSLAGTSTDTQYF
cdr3_nt: TGCGCCAGCAGCTTGGCAGGGACTAGCACAGATACGCAGTATTTT

clone_size: NA
d_call: TRBD2
v_call: TRBV9
cdr3_length: 15
j_call: TRBJ2-7
cdr3_aa: CASSTGTSVLYEQYF
cdr3_nt: TGTGCCAGCAGCACAGGGACTAGCGTTCTCTACGAGCAGTACTTC

clone_size: NA
d_call: TRBD2
v_call: TRBV6-5
cdr3_length: 15
j_call: TRBJ2-5
cdr3_aa: CASRTSSGGAETQYF
cdr3_nt: TGTGCCAGCAGGACCTCTAGCGGGGGGGCAGAGACCCAGTACTTC

clone_size: many
d_call: TRBD2
v_call: TRBV5-6
cdr3_length: 15
j_call: TRBJ2-1
cdr3_aa: CASSRGLVGYNEQFF
cdr3_nt: TGTGCCAGCAGCAGGGGACTAGTGGGGTACAATGAGCAGTTCTTC

clone_size: once
d_call: NA
v_call: TRBV29-1
cdr3_length: 14
j_call: TRBJ1-2
cdr3_aa: CSVEQGRGVNGYTF
cdr3_nt: TGCAGCGTTGAACAGGGTCGCGGTGTAAATGGCTACACCTTC

clone_size: NA
d_call: NA
v_call: TRBV19
cdr3_length: 12
j_call: TRBJ2-1
cdr3_aa: CASSATYNEQFF
cdr3_nt: TGTGCCAGTAGTGCAACATACAATGAGCAGTTCTTC

clone_size: NA
d_call: TRBD2
v_call: TRBV5-5
cdr3_length: 18
j_call: TRBJ2-2
cdr3_aa: CASSSERGGLANTGELFF
cdr3_nt: TGTGCCAGCAGCTCCGAGCGGGGGGGCCTCGCGAACACCGGGGAGCTGTTTTTT

clone_size: NA
d_call: NA
v_call: TRBV13
cdr3_length: 14
j_call: TRBJ2-5
cdr3_aa: CASSLEAGEETQYF
cdr3_nt: TGTGCCAGCAGCTTAGAAGCGGGCGAAGAGACCCAGTACTTC